The clone carrying this TCR beta chain came up many times. RNA transcripts served as the template for amplifying TCR beta CDR3 regions. The HTBI set primed first-round TCR CDR3 RT-PCR. TCRdb ran MiXCR on the multiplex PCR reads and lists one entry per CDR3 protein. This table holds 300,000 to 350,000 distinct CDR3 sequences, about 20% found once. The source of the sample is a study of T cells in Graves' hyperthyroidism and ophthalmopathy. The CDR3 is 13 amino acids. Germline CDR1 and CDR2: SGHVS and FQNEAQ. Between the trimmed V and J ends, which lost 5 bases and 9 bases, there was a span of 14 bases. The chain employs TRBV7-8 and TRBJ2-1; possibly TRBD2 for D (6 bases). This receptor was obtained from a woman between 45 and 65 years old with Graves' hyperthyroidism. Sequenced material: blood. The CDR3, as DNA: TGTGCCAGCAGCATCGACGGGAGTCGTGAGCAGTTCTTC. Its translation is CASSIDGSREQFF. The full variable domain, with the rest looked up from reference TRBV7-8 and TRBJ2-1, is GAGVSQSPRYKVAKRGQDVALRCDPISGHVSLFWYQQALGQGPEFLTYFQNEAQLDKSGLPSDRFFAERPEGSVSTLKIQRTQQEDSAVYLCASSIDGSREQFFGPGTRLTVL.